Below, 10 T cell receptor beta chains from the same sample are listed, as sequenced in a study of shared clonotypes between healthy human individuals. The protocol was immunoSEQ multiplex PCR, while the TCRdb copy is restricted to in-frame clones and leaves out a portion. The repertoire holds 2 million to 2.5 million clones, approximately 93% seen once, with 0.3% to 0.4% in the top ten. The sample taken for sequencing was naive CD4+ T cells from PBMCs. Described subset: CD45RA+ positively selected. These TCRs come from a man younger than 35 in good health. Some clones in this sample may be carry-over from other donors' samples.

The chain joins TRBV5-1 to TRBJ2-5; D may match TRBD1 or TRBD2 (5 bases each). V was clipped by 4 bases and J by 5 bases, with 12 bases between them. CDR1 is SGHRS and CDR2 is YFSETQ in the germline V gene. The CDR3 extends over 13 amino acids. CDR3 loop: CASSPGTPETQYF. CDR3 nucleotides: TGCGCCAGCAGCCCAGGGACCCCGGAGACCCAGTACTTC.

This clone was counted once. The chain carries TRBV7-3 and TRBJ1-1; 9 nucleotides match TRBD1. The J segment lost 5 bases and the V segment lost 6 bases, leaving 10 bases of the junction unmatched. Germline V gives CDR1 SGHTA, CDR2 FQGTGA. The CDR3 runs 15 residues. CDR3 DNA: TGTGCCAGCAGTCGCACAGGGGGCTCGGGAACTGAAGCTTTCTTT. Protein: CASSRTGGSGTEAFF.

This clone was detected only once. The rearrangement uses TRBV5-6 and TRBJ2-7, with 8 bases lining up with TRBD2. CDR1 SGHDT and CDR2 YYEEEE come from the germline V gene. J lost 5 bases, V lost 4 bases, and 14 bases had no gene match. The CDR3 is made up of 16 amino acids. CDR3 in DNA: TGTGCCAGCAGCGCCCTGGGAAGCGGGGGTCGTAACGAGCAGTACTTC. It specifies CASSALGSGGRNEQYF.

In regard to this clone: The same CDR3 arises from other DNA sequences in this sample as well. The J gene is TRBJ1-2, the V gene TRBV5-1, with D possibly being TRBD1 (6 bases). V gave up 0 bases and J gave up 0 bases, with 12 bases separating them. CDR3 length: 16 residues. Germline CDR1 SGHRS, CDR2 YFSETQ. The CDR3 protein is CASSLVGQGTNYGYTF. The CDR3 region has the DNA TGCGCCAGCAGCTTGGTAGGGCAGGGGACTAACTATGGCTACACCTTC.

The CDR3: CASSQDSGRADTQYF. CDR3 coding DNA: TGTGCCAGCAGCCAAGATAGCGGGCGGGCAGATACGCAGTATTTT. This sequence joins TRBV4-2 and TRBJ2-3; 7 bases agree with TRBD2. This CDR3 has 15 amino acids. V was clipped by 0 bases and J by 4 bases; unmatched bases: 4. CDR1 and CDR2 (germline): LGHNA, YNFKEQ.

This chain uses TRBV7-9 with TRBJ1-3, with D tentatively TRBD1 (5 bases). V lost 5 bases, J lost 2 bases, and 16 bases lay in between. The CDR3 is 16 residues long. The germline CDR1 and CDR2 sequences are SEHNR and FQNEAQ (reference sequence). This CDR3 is CASSPRGRGAGNTIYF. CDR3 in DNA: TGTGCCAGCAGCCCCCGGGGGAGGGGAGCTGGAAACACCATATATTTT.

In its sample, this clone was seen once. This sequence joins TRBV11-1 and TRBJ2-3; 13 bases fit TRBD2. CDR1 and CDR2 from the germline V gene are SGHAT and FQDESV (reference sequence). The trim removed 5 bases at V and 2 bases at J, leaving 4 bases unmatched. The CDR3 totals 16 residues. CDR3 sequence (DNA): TGTGCCAGCAGCATGGGACTAGCGGGAAACACAGATACGCAGTATTTT. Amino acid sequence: CASSMGLAGNTDTQYF.

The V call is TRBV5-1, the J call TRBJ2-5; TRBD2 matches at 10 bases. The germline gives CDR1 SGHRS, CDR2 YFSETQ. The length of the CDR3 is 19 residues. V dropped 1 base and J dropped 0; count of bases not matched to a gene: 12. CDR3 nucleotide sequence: TGCGCCAGCAGCTTGCGGCTAGCGGGAGAGGGGGGGTACCAAGAGACCCAGTACTTC. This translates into CASSLRLAGEGGYQETQYF.

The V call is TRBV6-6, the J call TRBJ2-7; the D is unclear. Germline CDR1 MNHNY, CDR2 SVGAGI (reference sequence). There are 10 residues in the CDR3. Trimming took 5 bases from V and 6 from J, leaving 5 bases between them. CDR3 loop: CASSSAEQYF. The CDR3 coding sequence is TGTGCCAGCAGTAGTGCCGAGCAGTACTTC.

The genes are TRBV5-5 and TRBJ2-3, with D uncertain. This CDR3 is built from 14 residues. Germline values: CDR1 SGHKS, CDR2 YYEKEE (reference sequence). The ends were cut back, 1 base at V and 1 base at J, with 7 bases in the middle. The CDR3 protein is CASSLRAGTDTQYF. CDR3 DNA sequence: TGTGCCAGCAGCTTGAGGGCGGGCACAGATACGCAGTATTTT.